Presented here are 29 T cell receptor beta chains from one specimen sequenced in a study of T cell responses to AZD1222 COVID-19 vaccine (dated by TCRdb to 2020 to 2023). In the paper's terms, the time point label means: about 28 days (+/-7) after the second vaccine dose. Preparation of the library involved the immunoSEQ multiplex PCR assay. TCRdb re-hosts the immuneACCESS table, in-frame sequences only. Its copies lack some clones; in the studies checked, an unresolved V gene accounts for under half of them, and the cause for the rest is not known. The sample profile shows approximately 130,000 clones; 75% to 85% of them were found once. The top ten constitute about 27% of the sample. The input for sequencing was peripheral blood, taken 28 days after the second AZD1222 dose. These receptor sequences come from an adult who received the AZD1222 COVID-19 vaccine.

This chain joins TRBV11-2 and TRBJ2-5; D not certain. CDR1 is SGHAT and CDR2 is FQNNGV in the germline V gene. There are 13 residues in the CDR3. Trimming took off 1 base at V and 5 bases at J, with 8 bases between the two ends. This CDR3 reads CASSLGPRETQYF. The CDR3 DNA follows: TGTGCCAGCAGCTTAGGGCCACGGGAGACCCAGTACTTC.

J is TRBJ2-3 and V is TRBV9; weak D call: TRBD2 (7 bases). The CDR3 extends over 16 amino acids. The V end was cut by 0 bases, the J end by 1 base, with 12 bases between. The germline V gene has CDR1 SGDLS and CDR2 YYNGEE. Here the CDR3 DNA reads TGTGCCAGCAGCGTAGCTGGGGGGGGCGGCACAGATACGCAGTATTTT. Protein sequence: CASSVAGGGGTDTQYF.

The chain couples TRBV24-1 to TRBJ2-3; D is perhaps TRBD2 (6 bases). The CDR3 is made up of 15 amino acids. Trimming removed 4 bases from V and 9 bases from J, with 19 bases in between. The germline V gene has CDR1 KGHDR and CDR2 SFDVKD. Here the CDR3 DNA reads TGTGCCACCAGTGACCCACGGGGAACTGGGGGGACGCAGTATTTT. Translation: CATSDPRGTGGTQYF.

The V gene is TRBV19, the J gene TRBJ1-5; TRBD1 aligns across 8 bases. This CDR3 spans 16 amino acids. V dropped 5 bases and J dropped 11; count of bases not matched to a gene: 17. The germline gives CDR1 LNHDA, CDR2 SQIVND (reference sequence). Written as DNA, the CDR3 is TGTGCCAGTAGTCAATTAGACAGGGGCAACTATATGTCCCAGCATTTT. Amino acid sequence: CASSQLDRGNYMSQHF.

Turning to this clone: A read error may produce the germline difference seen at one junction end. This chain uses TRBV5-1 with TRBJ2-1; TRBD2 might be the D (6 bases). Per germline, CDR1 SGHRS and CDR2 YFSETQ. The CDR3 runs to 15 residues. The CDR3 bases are TGCGCCAGGAGCTTGGGTGCGGGGTCCTACAATGAGCAGTTCTTC. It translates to CARSLGAGSYNEQFF.

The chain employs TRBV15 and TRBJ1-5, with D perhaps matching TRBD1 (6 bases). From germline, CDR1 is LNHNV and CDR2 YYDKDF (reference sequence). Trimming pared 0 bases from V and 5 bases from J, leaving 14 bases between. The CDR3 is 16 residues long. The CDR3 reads CATSRDTGRGDQPQHF. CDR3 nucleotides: TGTGCCACCAGCAGAGATACAGGGAGAGGGGATCAGCCCCAGCATTTT.

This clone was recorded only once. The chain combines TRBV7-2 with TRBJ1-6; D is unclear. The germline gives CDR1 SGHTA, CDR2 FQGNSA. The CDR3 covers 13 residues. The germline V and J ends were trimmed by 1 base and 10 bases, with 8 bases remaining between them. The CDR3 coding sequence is TGTGCCAGCAGCTTAGGCAGTTTGTCACCCCTCCACTTT. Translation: CASSLGSLSPLHF.

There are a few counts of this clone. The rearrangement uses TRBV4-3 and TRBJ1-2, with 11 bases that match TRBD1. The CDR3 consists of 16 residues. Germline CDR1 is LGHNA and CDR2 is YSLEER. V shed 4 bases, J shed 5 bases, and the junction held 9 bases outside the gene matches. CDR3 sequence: CASSLRTGGYEYGYTF. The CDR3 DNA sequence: TGCGCCAGCAGCCTTCGGACAGGGGGCTATGAATATGGCTACACCTTC.

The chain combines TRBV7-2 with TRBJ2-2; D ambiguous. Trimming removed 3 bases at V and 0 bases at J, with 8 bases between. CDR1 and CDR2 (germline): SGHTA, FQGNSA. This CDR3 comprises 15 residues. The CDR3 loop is CASSFYRSNTGELFF. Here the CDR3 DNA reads TGTGCCAGCAGCTTCTATAGGTCGAACACCGGGGAGCTGTTTTTT.

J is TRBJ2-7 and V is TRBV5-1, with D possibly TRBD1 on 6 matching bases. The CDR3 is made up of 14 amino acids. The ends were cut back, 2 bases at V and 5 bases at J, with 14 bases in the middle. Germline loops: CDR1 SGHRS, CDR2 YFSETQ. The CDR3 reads CASSLQGKPNEQYF. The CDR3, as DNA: TGCGCCAGCAGCTTACAGGGAAAACCCAACGAGCAGTACTTC.

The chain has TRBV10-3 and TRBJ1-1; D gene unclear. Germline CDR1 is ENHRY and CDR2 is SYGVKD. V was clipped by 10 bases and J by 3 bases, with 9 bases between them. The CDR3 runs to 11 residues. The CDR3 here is CATAQDTEAFF. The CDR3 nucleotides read TGTGCCACCGCCCAGGACACTGAAGCTTTCTTT.

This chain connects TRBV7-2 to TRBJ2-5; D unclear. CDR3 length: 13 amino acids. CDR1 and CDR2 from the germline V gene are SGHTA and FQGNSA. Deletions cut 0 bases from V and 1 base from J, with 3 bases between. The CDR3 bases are TGTGCCAGCAGCTTAGCCCTCCAAGAGACCCAGTACTTC. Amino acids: CASSLALQETQYF.

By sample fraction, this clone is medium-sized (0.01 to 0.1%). The DNA for the CDR3 is TGTGCCAGTAGTATCGCGACAGGGTTCGGAAACACCATATATTTT. Amino acid sequence: CASSIATGFGNTIYF. This rearrangement joins TRBV19 to TRBJ1-3; 7 nucleotides line up with TRBD1. Trimming took 3 bases from V and 4 from J; bases not matched to a gene: 6. The CDR3 has 15 amino acids. The germline gives CDR1 LNHDA, CDR2 SQIVND (reference sequence).

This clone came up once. CDR3 sequence reads: CASSWVSNYGYTF. The CDR3 nucleotides are TGTGCCAGCAGTTGGGTCTCTAACTATGGCTACACCTTC. The V call is TRBV7-2, the J call TRBJ1-2; no reliable D call. Trimming cost V 6 bases and J 0 bases, with 8 bases left between them. The germline gives CDR1 SGHTA, CDR2 FQGNSA. This CDR3 contains 13 residues.

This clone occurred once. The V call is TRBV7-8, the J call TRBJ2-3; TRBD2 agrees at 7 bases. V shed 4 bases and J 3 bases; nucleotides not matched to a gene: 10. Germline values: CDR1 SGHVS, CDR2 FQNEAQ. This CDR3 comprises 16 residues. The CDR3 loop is CASSSEFSGLTDTQYF. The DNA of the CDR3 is TGTGCCAGCAGCTCGGAGTTTAGCGGGCTAACAGATACGCAGTATTTT.

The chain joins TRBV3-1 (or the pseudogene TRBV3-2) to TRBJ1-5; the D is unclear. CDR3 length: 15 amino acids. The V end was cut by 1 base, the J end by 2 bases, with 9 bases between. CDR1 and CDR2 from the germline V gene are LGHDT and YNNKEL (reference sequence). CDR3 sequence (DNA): TGTGCCAGCAGCCAAGGGGGATCCGGCAATCAGCCCCAGCATTTT. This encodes CASSQGGSGNQPQHF.

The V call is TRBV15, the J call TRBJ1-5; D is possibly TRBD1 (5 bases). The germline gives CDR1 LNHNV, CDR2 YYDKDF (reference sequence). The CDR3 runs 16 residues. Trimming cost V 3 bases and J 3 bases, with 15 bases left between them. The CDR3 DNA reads TGTGCCACCAGCAGGGATTCCTGGGGGAACAATCAGCCCCAGCATTTT. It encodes CATSRDSWGNNQPQHF.

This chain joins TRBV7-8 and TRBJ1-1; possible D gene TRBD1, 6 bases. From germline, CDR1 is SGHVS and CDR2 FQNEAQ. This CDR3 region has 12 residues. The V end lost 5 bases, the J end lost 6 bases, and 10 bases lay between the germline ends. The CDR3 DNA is TGTGCCAGCAGCCTCGGGGGCCCTGAAGCTTTCTTT. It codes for CASSLGGPEAFF.

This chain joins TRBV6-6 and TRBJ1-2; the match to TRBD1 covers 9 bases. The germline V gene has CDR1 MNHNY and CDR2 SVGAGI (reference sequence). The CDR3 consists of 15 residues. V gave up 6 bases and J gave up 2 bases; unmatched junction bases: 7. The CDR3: CASRTSGTGNYGYTF. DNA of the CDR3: TGTGCCAGCAGAACATCCGGGACAGGGAACTATGGCTACACCTTC.

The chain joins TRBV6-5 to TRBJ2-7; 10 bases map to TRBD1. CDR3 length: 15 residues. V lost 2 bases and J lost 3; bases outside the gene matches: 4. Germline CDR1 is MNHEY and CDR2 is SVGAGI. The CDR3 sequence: CASSYRDRGFYEQYF. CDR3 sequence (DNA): TGTGCCAGCAGTTACCGGGACAGGGGATTCTACGAGCAGTACTTC.

CDR3 nucleotide sequence: TGTGCCAGTAGCCTGGAAGGGAGGAACACTGAAGCTTTCTTT. Translated, it gives CASSLEGRNTEAFF. The V gene is TRBV19, the J gene TRBJ1-1; D call uncertain. The V gene lost 6 bases and the J gene lost 1 base, with 12 bases spanning the gap. There are 14 residues in the CDR3. CDR1 and CDR2 (germline): LNHDA, SQIVND (reference sequence).

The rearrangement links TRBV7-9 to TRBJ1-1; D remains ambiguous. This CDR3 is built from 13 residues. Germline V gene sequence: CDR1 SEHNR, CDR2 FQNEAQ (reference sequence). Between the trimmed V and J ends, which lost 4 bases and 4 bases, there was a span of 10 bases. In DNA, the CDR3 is TGTGCCAGCAGCTGGGTCCAAGCCACTGAAGCTTTCTTT. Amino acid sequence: CASSWVQATEAFF.

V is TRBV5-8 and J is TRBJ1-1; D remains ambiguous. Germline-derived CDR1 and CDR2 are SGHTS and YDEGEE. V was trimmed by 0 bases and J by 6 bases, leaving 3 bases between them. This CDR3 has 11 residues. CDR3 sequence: CASSLVAEAFF. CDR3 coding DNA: TGTGCCAGCAGCTTGGTGGCTGAAGCTTTCTTT.

The CDR3: CASSVGGTTKETQYF. CDR3 coding DNA: TGTGCCAGCAGCGTAGGAGGGACTACTAAAGAGACCCAGTACTTC. The chain joins TRBV9 to TRBJ2-5; 7 bases are shared with TRBD2. Germline CDR1 reads SGDLS; CDR2 reads YYNGEE. Trimming at V came to 0 bases and at J to 3 bases, leaving 5 bases not matched to a gene. The CDR3 totals 15 residues.

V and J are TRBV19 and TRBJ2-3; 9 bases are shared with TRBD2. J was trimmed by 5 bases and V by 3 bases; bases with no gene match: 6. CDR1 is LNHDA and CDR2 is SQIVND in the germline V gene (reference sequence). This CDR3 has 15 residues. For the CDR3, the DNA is TGTGCCAGTAGTATCGGGCTAGCGGGAAGAGATACGCAGTATTTT. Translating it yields CASSIGLAGRDTQYF.

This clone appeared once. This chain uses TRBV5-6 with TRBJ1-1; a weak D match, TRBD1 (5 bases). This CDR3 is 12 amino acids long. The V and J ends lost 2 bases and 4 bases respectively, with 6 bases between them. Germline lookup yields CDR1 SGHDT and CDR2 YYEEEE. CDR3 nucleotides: TGTGCCAGCAGCTTTGGGGGCACTGAAGCTTTCTTT. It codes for CASSFGGTEAFF.

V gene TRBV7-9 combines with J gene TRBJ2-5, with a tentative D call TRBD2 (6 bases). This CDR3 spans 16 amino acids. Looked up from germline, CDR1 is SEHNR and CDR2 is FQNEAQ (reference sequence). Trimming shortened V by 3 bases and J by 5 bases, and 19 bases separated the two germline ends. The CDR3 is CASSFEGRGLIETQYF. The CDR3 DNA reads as TGTGCCAGCAGCTTCGAGGGGCGGGGACTCATCGAGACCCAGTACTTC.

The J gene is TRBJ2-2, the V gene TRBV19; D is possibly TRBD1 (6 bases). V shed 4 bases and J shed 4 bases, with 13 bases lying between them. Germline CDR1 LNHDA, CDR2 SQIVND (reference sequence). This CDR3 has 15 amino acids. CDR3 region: CASSTLTGITGELFF. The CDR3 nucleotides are TGTGCCAGTAGTACACTGACAGGAATCACCGGGGAGCTGTTTTTT.

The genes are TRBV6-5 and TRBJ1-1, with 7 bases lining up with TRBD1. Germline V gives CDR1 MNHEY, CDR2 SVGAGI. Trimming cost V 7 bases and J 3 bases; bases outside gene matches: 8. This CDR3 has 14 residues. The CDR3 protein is CASKARGVDTEAFF. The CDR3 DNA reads TGTGCCAGCAAGGCCAGGGGGGTTGACACTGAAGCTTTCTTT.